Below are 16 T cell receptor beta chains sequenced from a single sample in a study of blood T cell repertoires in COVID-19. Libraries were prepared by immunoSEQ multiplex PCR; TCRdb keeps only in-frame clonotypes and omits some of them. The sample has 200,000 to 250,000 clones, about 86% seen once. What was sequenced was peripheral blood. These receptors originate from a man between 18 and 35 years old with active or convalescent COVID-19.

CDR3 DNA sequence: TGTGCCAGCAGCTCAGCACAGGGGAAAACCGGGGAGCTGTTTTTT. Protein sequence: CASSSAQGKTGELFF. V and J are TRBV7-2 and TRBJ2-2; 7 bases map to TRBD1. V trimming: 4 bases; J trimming: 5 bases; junction bases outside the gene matches: 7. The CDR3 consists of 15 residues. Per the germline V gene, CDR1 is SGHTA and CDR2 is FQGNSA.

The chain carries TRBV6-5 and TRBJ2-1; D remains unclear. The length of the CDR3 is 15 residues. The germline V and J ends were trimmed by 2 bases and 3 bases, with 11 bases remaining between them. Germline V lookup: CDR1 MNHEY, CDR2 SVGAGI. The CDR3 spells CASSYGTARYNEQFF. CDR3 DNA sequence: TGTGCCAGCAGTTACGGAACAGCCCGCTACAATGAGCAGTTCTTC.

This clone was seen only once. This sequence joins TRBV30 and TRBJ2-7, with a tentative D call TRBD1 (6 bases). Trimming took 1 base from V and 5 from J, leaving 18 bases between them. CDR1 GTSNPN and CDR2 SVGIG come from the germline V gene (reference sequence). This CDR3 spans 15 amino acids. CDR3 region: CAWSARRLKGDEQYF. CDR3 coding DNA: TGTGCCTGGAGTGCCAGGAGGTTAAAGGGGGACGAGCAGTACTTC.

This clone was found once. This chain uses TRBV27 with TRBJ1-5; 8 bases match TRBD1. The J segment lost 0 bases and the V segment lost 6 bases, leaving 10 bases of the junction unmatched. Germline V gene sequence: CDR1 MNHEY, CDR2 SMNVEV (reference sequence). CDR3 length: 17 residues. This chain's CDR3 is CASRGGDRSNSNQPQHF. CDR3 coding DNA: TGTGCCAGCAGGGGGGGGGACAGGAGTAATAGCAATCAGCCCCAGCATTTT.

The chain uses TRBV28 and TRBJ1-2; unclear D gene. Trimming pared 6 bases from V and 4 bases from J, leaving 15 bases between. Per the germline V gene, CDR1 is MDHEN and CDR2 is SYDVKM. The CDR3 has 14 residues. CDR3 bases: TGTGCCAGCAGATACTCACGGGTCCTCTATGGCTACACCTTC. The encoded protein is CASRYSRVLYGYTF.

The rearrangement joins TRBV6-5 to TRBJ2-5; perhaps TRBD1 as D (6 bases). CDR1 is MNHEY, CDR2 SVGAGI, per germline. This CDR3 is built from 16 residues. The V end lost 2 bases, the J end lost 7 bases, and 20 bases lay between the germline ends. CDR3 region: CASSYGWTATTMTQYF. The DNA for the CDR3 is TGTGCCAGCAGTTACGGGTGGACAGCTACTACAATGACCCAGTACTTC.

This clone was picked up one time. The V gene is TRBV6-5, the J gene TRBJ2-2; 13 positions match TRBD2. The CDR3 runs to 13 residues. Germline trimming cut 8 bases from V and 8 bases from J; bases unmatched to any gene: 2. CDR1 and CDR2 from the germline V gene are MNHEY and SVGAGI. CDR3 coding DNA: TGTGCCAGCTGGACTAGCGGGAGAGGGGAGCTGTTTTTT. It specifies CASWTSGRGELFF.

The gene calls are TRBV6-6 and TRBJ2-1, with TRBD2 matching over 9 bases. CDR1 is MNHNY, CDR2 SVGAGI, per germline (reference sequence). V was pared by 5 bases and J by 1 base, with 9 bases of the junction left unmatched. The CDR3 loop spans 17 amino acids. CDR3 sequence (DNA): TGTGCCAGCAGTCCCACCGGCGGGGGGGTTTCCTACAATGAGCAGTTCTTC. Amino acid sequence: CASSPTGGGVSYNEQFF.

The rearrangement uses TRBV28 and TRBJ1-6, with D possibly being TRBD1 (5 bases). Germline V gene lookup returns CDR1 MDHEN and CDR2 SYDVKM. The CDR3 is made up of 16 amino acids. Trimming shortened V by 6 bases and J by 0 bases, and 12 bases separated the two germline ends. The CDR3: CASSLQGPSYNSPLHF. The DNA for the CDR3 is TGTGCCAGCAGCCTCCAGGGTCCCTCCTATAATTCACCCCTCCACTTT. Variable domain in full (rest from reference TRBV28 and TRBJ1-6): DVKVTQSSRYLVKRTGEKVFLECVQDMDHENMFWYRQDPGLGLRLIYFSYDVKMKEKGDIPEGYSVSREKKERFSLILESASTNQTSMYLCASSLQGPSYNSPLHFGNGTRLTVT.

The chain uses TRBV6-1 and TRBJ2-2; 7 positions agree with TRBD2. The germline gives CDR1 MNHNS, CDR2 SASEGT. The V segment lost 1 base and the J segment 8 bases; nucleotides outside the gene matches: 16. The CDR3 extends over 18 amino acids. The CDR3 region is CASSEGAGRELLGGELFF. DNA of the CDR3: TGTGCCAGCAGTGAAGGGGCGGGGCGGGAGCTCCTCGGAGGGGAGCTGTTTTTT.

This chain uses TRBV9 with TRBJ1-2; no definite D call. Germline CDR1 and CDR2: SGDLS and YYNGEE. Trimming removed 1 base at V and 3 bases at J, with 4 bases between. This CDR3 region has 12 residues. CDR3 amino acids: CASSVSDYGYTF. CDR3 in DNA: TGTGCCAGCAGCGTATCAGACTATGGCTACACCTTC.

The chain couples TRBV29-1 to TRBJ1-1; 9 nucleotides align to TRBD1. The CDR3 has 16 amino acids. CDR1 and CDR2 from the germline V gene are SQVTM and ANQGSEA. The junction had 12 bases not matched to a gene; V was cut back by 6 bases and J by 1 base. DNA of the CDR3: TGCAGCGTCCGAAACAGGGGGCGCCTAGGGAACACTGAAGCTTTCTTT. Protein: CSVRNRGRLGNTEAFF.

This chain uses TRBV27 with TRBJ2-1, with D maybe TRBD2 (5 bases). CDR1 and CDR2 from the germline V gene are MNHEY and SMNVEV (reference sequence). There are 16 residues in the CDR3. Deletions cut 6 bases from V and 4 bases from J, with 19 bases between. The CDR3 nucleotides are TGTGCCAGCAGGCAGGACGTGGCTAGCTTATACAATGAGCAGTTCTTC. Its protein product is CASRQDVASLYNEQFF.

The chain uses TRBV6-5 and TRBJ1-4; a weak D match, TRBD1 (5 bases). V dropped 8 bases and J dropped 5 bases, with 15 bases sitting between them. The CDR3 runs 14 residues. Germline V gene data show CDR1 as MNHEY and CDR2 as SVGAGI. In nucleotides, the CDR3 is TGTGCCAGCGTAGGGGCTGGATGGAATGAAAAACTGTTTTTT. Translated, it gives CASVGAGWNEKLFF.

The rearrangement links TRBV3-1 (or the pseudogene TRBV3-2) to TRBJ2-7; TRBD1 matches 11 bases. The CDR3 contains 17 residues. Per the germline V gene, CDR1 is LGHDT and CDR2 is YNNKEL (reference sequence). V trimming: 1 base; J trimming: 1 base; junction bases outside the gene matches: 6. Here the CDR3 DNA reads TGTGCCAGCAGCCAAGCTCTGGGACAGGGGGTTTCCTACGAGCAGTACTTC. Translating it yields CASSQALGQGVSYEQYF.

This rearrangement joins TRBV19 to TRBJ1-2, with 9 bases that match TRBD1. CDR3 length: 15 amino acids. CDR1 is LNHDA, CDR2 SQIVND, per germline (reference sequence). V lost 3 bases to trimming and J lost 4 bases; unmatched junction nucleotides: 6. The CDR3 sequence: CASSILGQGRYGYTF. CDR3 DNA sequence: TGTGCCAGTAGTATTCTGGGACAGGGACGCTATGGCTACACCTTC.